Listed below are T cell receptor beta chains from one sample, sequenced in a study of shared T cell receptors in the human thymus. The repertoire was sequenced with immunoSEQ multiplex PCR; TCRdb's copy has only in-frame clones and lacks some. The sample lists 700,000 or so clones, roughly 85% occurring once. This sample was also put to use in a study of human thymus T cells.

The sequenced sample consisted of thymocytes. These TCRs come from a girl under three years old with a congenital heart defect. The CDR3 runs from the conserved cysteine through the conserved F or W. The D gene is left open where the match is weak. The size of a clone is reported for some rows only, either as once, few or many, or as a class for expanded clones.

TRBJ1-4 | - | TRBV7-9 | - | CASSVSPVGANEKLFF | TGTGCCAGCAGCGTCTCCCCGGTAGGAGCTAATGAAAAACTGTTTTTT
TRBJ1-1 | once | TRBV18 | - | CASSPHHQKSGDTEAFF | TGTGCCAGCTCACCACACCACCAGAAATCAGGGGACACTGAAGCTTTCTTT
TRBJ2-5 | once | TRBV29-1 | - | CSVVGTSLRSETQYF | TGCAGCGTTGTGGGGACTTCTCTCCGCTCAGAGACCCAGTACTTC
TRBJ1-2 | - | TRBV7-6 | - | CASSLLLTEQAGGYTF | TGTGCCAGCAGCTTACTCCTGACTGAACAGGCGGGGGGCTACACCTTC
TRBJ2-3 | - | TRBV6-6 | - | CASTGLYRTDTQYF | TGTGCCAGCACCGGACTATATCGGACAGATACGCAGTATTTT
TRBJ2-1 | - | TRBV28 | TRBD1 | CASSSFYRADRADYNEQFF | TGTGCCAGCAGTTCGTTCTATAGGGCGGACAGGGCCGACTACAATGAGCAGTTCTTC
TRBJ1-6 | - | TRBV30 | TRBD1 | CAWSPHGLRTGGSSPLHF | TGTGCCTGGAGCCCCCACGGGCTTAGGACAGGGGGCAGCTCACCCCTCCACTTT
TRBJ1-1 | - | TRBV9 | TRBD1 | CASSVGGGKAFF | TGTGCCAGCAGCGTAGGAGGGGGCAAGGCTTTCTTT
TRBJ2-7 | - | TRBV5-1 | TRBD1 | CASSLGTELYEQYF | TGCGCCAGCAGCTTAGGGACAGAGCTATACGAGCAGTACTTC
TRBJ1-5 | - | TRBV7-2 | - | CASSLVYMGGESSQPQHF | TGTGCCAGCAGCTTAGTTTATATGGGGGGGGAATCGAGTCAGCCCCAGCATTTT
TRBJ1-1 | few | TRBV13 | - | CASSSLQGNTEAFF | TGTGCCAGCAGCTCCCTACAGGGAAACACTGAAGCTTTCTTT
TRBJ2-1 | - | TRBV7-9 | TRBD1 | CASRPRDRRNEQFF | TGTGCCAGCAGGCCCCGGGACAGGCGAAATGAGCAGTTCTTC
TRBJ1-2 | - | TRBV4-1 | TRBD1 | CASSQPRAGGNYGYTF | TGCGCCAGCAGCCAACCCCGCGCAGGGGGTAACTATGGCTACACCTTC
TRBJ2-3 | - | TRBV4-2 | - | CASSQELTASTDTQYF | TGTGCCAGCAGCCAAGAACTCACAGCTAGCACAGATACGCAGTATTTT
TRBJ2-3 | - | TRBV4-3 | TRBD2 | CASADTGLAGGHGGTDTQYF | TGCGCCAGCGCTGATACGGGACTAGCGGGGGGGCATGGGGGCACAGATACGCAGTATTTT
TRBJ1-3 | - | TRBV6-4 | - | CASSDFVAGLSVGNTIYF | TGTGCCAGCAGTGACTTTGTTGCAGGTCTGAGTGTTGGAAACACCATATATTTT
TRBJ2-5 | - | TRBV19 | - | CASSLRVQETQYF | TGTGCCAGTAGCCTCCGGGTCCAAGAGACCCAGTACTTC
TRBJ2-7 | few | TRBV2 | - | CASTASGGYEQYF | TGTGCCAGCACGGCGAGCGGAGGCTACGAGCAGTACTTC
TRBJ1-1 | - | TRBV6-5 | - | CASSYSPRVNTEAFF | TGTGCCAGCAGTTACTCGCCAAGAGTGAACACTGAAGCTTTCTTT
TRBJ1-5 | - | TRBV6-6 | TRBD1 | CATRRQGGVANQPQHF | TGTGCCACCCGACGACAAGGGGGCGTAGCCAATCAGCCCCAGCATTTT
TRBJ1-6 | - | TRBV14 | - | CASSQHKESSYNSPLHF | TGTGCCAGCAGCCAACACAAGGAGAGCTCCTATAATTCACCCCTCCACTTT
TRBJ1-3 | few | TRBV18 | TRBD1 | CASSEDRGGNTIYF | TGTGCCAGCTCCGAGGACAGGGGCGGAAACACCATATATTTT
TRBJ2-6 | - | TRBV4-1 | TRBD2 | CASSRLAGGGLNSGANVLTF | TGCGCCAGCAGCCGTCTAGCGGGGGGCGGGCTTAACTCTGGGGCCAACGTCCTGACTTTC
TRBJ1-6 | - | TRBV7-2 | TRBD1 | CASSLRSQQGDSPLHF | TGTGCCAGCAGTCTTAGAAGCCAACAGGGGGATTCACCCCTCCACTTT
TRBJ2-7 | - | TRBV7-9 | TRBD1 | CASSSPTGFEQYF | TGTGCCAGCAGCTCCCCGACAGGGTTCGAGCAGTACTTC
TRBJ1-1 | - | TRBV7-3 | - | CASSLTAETRAFF | TGTGCCAGCAGCTTAACGGCAGAGACTAGGGCTTTCTTT
TRBJ1-2 | - | TRBV4-1 | TRBD1 | CASSQPRPGQVGPNYGYTF | TGCGCCAGCAGCCAACCCCGACCGGGACAGGTGGGGCCTAACTATGGCTACACCTTC
TRBJ1-6 | - | TRBV27 | - | CASSSRQWAGHSYNSPLHF | TGTGCCAGCAGTTCCCGACAGTGGGCAGGCCACTCCTATAATTCACCCCTCCACTTT
TRBJ2-5 | - | TRBV12-5 | TRBD2 | CASGLGASGGLQETQYF | TGTGCTAGTGGTTTGGGGGCCAGCGGGGGCCTCCAAGAGACCCAGTACTTC
TRBJ1-5 | - | TRBV7-2 | - | CASSSTDSGQPQHF | TGTGCCAGCAGCTCCACGGACAGCGGCCAGCCCCAGCATTTT